The T cell receptor beta chain described here comes from a study of shared clonotypes between healthy human individuals. The data were produced by immunoSEQ multiplex PCR, yet TCRdb's version contains in-frame clones alone and is incomplete. The profile shows more than 900,000 clones, about 80% of them singletons. Sequencing input: memory CD4+ T cells from PBMCs. The subset is: CD45RA-negative fraction. This TCR was recovered from a man aged 18 to 35 in good health. Some clones in this sample may be carry-over from other donors' samples.

CDR3 DNA sequence: TGTGCCAGCAGCGACCGGGACAGGGAAGAGACCCAGTACTTC. Its translation: CASSDRDREETQYF. The V gene is TRBV6-5, the J gene TRBJ2-5; 9 bases align to TRBD1. CDR1 MNHEY and CDR2 SVGAGI come from the germline V gene. The CDR3 extends over 14 amino acids. J was trimmed by 3 bases and V by 6 bases; bases with no gene match: 5.